This TCR beta chain came from a study of graft-versus-host responses after intestinal transplantation (dated by TCRdb to the early 2020s). The study in broad terms: The transplants that recipients received were multivisceral, liver-intestinal, or isolated intestinal. All recipients received anti-thymocyte globulin induction followed by maintenance tacrolimus and steroids for around three years. Graft-versus-host and host-versus-graft alloreactive T cell clones were tracked in the graft, circulation and bone marrow after intestinal transplantation using bulk TCR-beta CDR3 sequencing. To identify alloreactive clones, pre-transplant mixed lymphocyte reaction products were sequenced and then compared with unstimulated pre-transplant donor and recipient T cells. The cohort enrolled under 30 intestinal transplant recipients, one of whom was a retransplant, and a few patients without pretransplant specimens were excluded. Donor T cell macrochimerism was defined as a peak of at least 4% donor T cells among recipient peripheral blood mononuclear cells. Rather than going through the commercial service, samples from three later patients were sequenced in-house on an Illumina MiSeq and processed with MiXCR. The investigation overall reported the following: The relatively low number and heterogeneity of intestinal transplant patients limited the conclusions. Patients with donor T cell macrochimerism had high GvH to HvG T cell clonal ratios in their allografts. Early after transplant, peak levels of circulating GvH clones were associated with declines in HvG clones. GvH clones were found in recipient bone marrow, and some of the GvH clones appeared earlier in ileal mucosa or blood, which is consistent with an intestinal mucosal origin.

Clipping removes 1 base from V and 8 bases from J, with 10 as the unmatched junction base count. CDR1 and CDR2 are drawn from the germline V gene: LGHNA, YSLEER. Including the terminal cysteine and phenylalanine, the CDR3 comprises 15 residues. The read is trimmed to its CDR3 DNA, 45 bases read in frame from base 1. This clone was detected once. Its binding antigen is unknown. No base quality values were provided; no much bigger clone lies one nucleotide off. The receptor library was made with the immunoSEQ multiplex PCR assay. For most patients, genomic DNA was isolated using the Qiagen DNeasy Blood and Tissue Kit and was shipped frozen to Adaptive Biotechnologies for TCR sequencing. High-throughput TCR-beta CDR3 sequencing of genomic DNA from most patients was performed by Adaptive Biotechnologies. Per the original workflow: Adaptive's ImmunoSEQ software supplied the TCR sequencing data for under 20 patients, while MiXCR and VDJtools were used to process three other patients. To correct CD4 versus CD8 sorting errors, any sequence found in both subsets at a frequency ratio below 5:1 was removed. CDR3 nucleotide sequences shared between donor and recipient were removed because their origin could not be assigned. At least 2-fold expansion over unstimulated cells and a minimum CFSE-low frequency of 0.002% (template counts) or 0.001% (read counts) were required for clones to be classified as alloreactive. Clones detected in sequenced pre-transplant spleen, lymph node, or MLR CFSE-low populations of the donor or recipient were defined as mappable. Cumulative frequency of alloreactive clones was calculated as a percentage of all sequences weighted by copy number. This is the immuneACCESS table as TCRdb keeps it, with only in-frame sequences that have V and J called. A part of the clones is gone; compared with another copy, unresolved V genes explain less than half, and the rest is unexplained. That table gives V, J and clone size, and the DNA gave D and trimming. Within this sample are approximately 82,000 clones, with roughly 91% of them counted one time only. 0.1% of the sample rests with the top ten.

The sample's time point label, in plain terms: cells obtained before transplantation from donor or recipient. CD3+CD4+ and CD3+CD8+ populations were FACS-sorted from unstimulated pre-transplant donor and recipient cells taken from spleen or lymph nodes. Rearrangement joined TRBV4-3 to TRBJ1-1; 7 central bases correspond to TRBD1. The receptor was derived from a human donor who received an intestinal transplant. The sequencing used unstimulated CD4+ T cells sorted from spleen or lymph node cells, collected before intestinal transplant. The CDR3 protein is CASSQGLQGSAEAFF. The DNA sequence is TGCGCCAGCAGCCAAGGCCTACAGGGGTCTGCGGAAGCTTTCTTT.